The clone carrying this TCR beta chain was picked up a small number of times. No antigen is known for it. The data were obtained in a study of T cells in localized non-small cell lung cancer. Only in-frame clones appear in the TCRdb table, and some are missing; sequencing was by immunoSEQ multiplex PCR. This sample has tens of thousands of clones; over 75% occur once, and the top ten carry roughly 9.8%. Study-wide results and caveats: The study linked higher blood T cell density to longer overall survival. Uninvolved adjacent lung showed the highest T cell clonality, exceeding tumor. Analysis by sequencing included only one tumor region, so heterogeneity remains possible. Turning up in adjacent lung were a median 57 of the top 100 tumor clones.

The CDR3 consists of 14 residues. CDR1 GTSNPN and CDR2 SVGIG come from the germline V gene (reference sequence). Trimming cost V 0 bases and J 1 base, with 9 bases left between them. This clonotype originated in an older female donor with stage I lung adenocarcinoma. The V call is TRBV30, the J call TRBJ1-1; possible D gene TRBD1, 5 bases. This specimen consisted of peripheral blood, obtained before any cancer treatment. The CDR3 reads CAWSVTEGNTEAFF. DNA of the CDR3: TGTGCCTGGAGTGTGACAGAAGGGAACACTGAAGCTTTCTTT.